The next 21 T cell receptor beta chains were all read from a single sample in a study of Tregs in tolerant kidney transplant recipients. Profiled with immunoSEQ multiplex PCR; TCRdb holds only in-frame clones, not every one. Of 200,000 to 300,000 clones in the sample, 80% to 85% were seen once. The sample comprised CD4+ T cells from blood. These receptors were collected from a human donor in good health.

The chain joins TRBV10-2 to TRBJ2-3; 8 bases fit TRBD2. With 10 bases clipped from V and 6 bases from J, the junction kept 12 bases outside the gene matches. This CDR3 region has 14 residues. Germline CDR1 is WSHSY and CDR2 is SAAADI. The CDR3 loop is CATGGGLGSDTQYF. The CDR3, as DNA: TGCGCCACTGGAGGGGGACTAGGGTCCGATACGCAGTATTTT.

This clone was counted once. The chain uses TRBV5-1 and TRBJ2-3; 13 nucleotides align to TRBD2. V lost 0 bases to trimming and J lost 0 bases; unmatched junction nucleotides: 1. The V gene's germline CDR1 is SGHRS and CDR2 YFSETQ. The CDR3 extends over 17 amino acids. CDR3 DNA: TGCGCCAGCAGCTTGGTGGGACTAGCGGGAAGCACAGATACGCAGTATTTT. It translates to CASSLVGLAGSTDTQYF.

This chain joins TRBV5-1 and TRBJ1-5; D is possibly TRBD1 (5 bases). Germline V lookup: CDR1 SGHRS, CDR2 YFSETQ. V was pared by 0 bases and J by 3 bases, with 10 bases between. The length of the CDR3 is 15 residues. The CDR3 DNA sequence: TGCGCCAGCAGCTTGGAGGGGAGGCACAATCAGCCCCAGCATTTT. Translated: CASSLEGRHNQPQHF.

V gene TRBV6-1 combines with J gene TRBJ2-5, with 7 bases aligning to TRBD2. The CDR3 runs to 15 residues. V trimming: 7 bases; J trimming: 0 bases; junction bases outside the gene matches: 8. Germline CDR1 reads MNHNS; CDR2 reads SASEGT. The DNA of the CDR3 is TGTGCCAGCACTACGGTAGCGGGTTACCAAGAGACCCAGTACTTC. The encoded protein is CASTTVAGYQETQYF.

V is TRBV15 and J is TRBJ2-1; TRBD1 matches 8 bases. The germline CDR1 and CDR2 sequences are LNHNV and YYDKDF (reference sequence). The ends lost 1 base at V and 9 bases at J; junction bases unmatched: 11. The CDR3 consists of 16 residues. CDR3 residues: CATSRAGRGPVGEQFF. In DNA form, the CDR3 reads TGTGCCACCAGCAGAGCCGGCAGGGGGCCAGTAGGTGAGCAGTTCTTC.

This chain connects TRBV18 to TRBJ2-1; the D is unclear. The CDR3 is 12 amino acids. Germline CDR1 KGHSH, CDR2 LQKENI. Trimming pared 0 bases from V and 5 bases from J, leaving 2 bases between. CDR3 in DNA: TGTGCCAGCTCACCACCCCACAATGAGCAGTTCTTC. Amino acid sequence: CASSPPHNEQFF.

With regard to this clone: Additional DNA sequences in this sample encode the identical CDR3. This chain connects TRBV5-1 to TRBJ1-4; no clear D gene. The CDR3 loop spans 15 amino acids. V was shortened by 0 bases and J by 0 bases, with 6 bases between the two germline ends. Germline V gene lookup returns CDR1 SGHRS and CDR2 YFSETQ. CDR3: CASSLGIATNEKLFF. For the CDR3, the DNA is TGCGCCAGCAGCTTGGGTATTGCAACTAATGAAAAACTGTTTTTT.

The J gene is TRBJ2-2, the V gene TRBV6-5, with TRBD1 as a possible D gene (6 bases). Trimming took 8 bases from V and 0 from J, leaving 13 bases between them. This CDR3 is 15 amino acids long. The germline V gene encodes CDR1 MNHEY and CDR2 SVGAGI. This chain's CDR3 is CASGRDRSNTGELFF. The DNA of the CDR3 is TGTGCCAGCGGCCGAGACAGGTCGAACACCGGGGAGCTGTTTTTT.

The chain carries TRBV6-1 and TRBJ2-4, with D perhaps matching TRBD2 (6 bases). The CDR3 runs to 13 residues. CDR1 is MNHNS, CDR2 SASEGT, per germline. V lost 6 bases to trimming and J lost 9 bases, with 15 bases between them. CDR3 in DNA: TGTGCCAGCAGCCGGGAGAGTCGGTCCATTCAGTACTTC. Amino acids: CASSRESRSIQYF.

V gene TRBV18 combines with J gene TRBJ2-5, with unresolved D. The last part of the DNA fits TRBJ2-7 better; the J call may be wrong. CDR1 and CDR2 (germline): KGHSH, LQKENI. CDR3 length: 11 residues. The CDR3 DNA sequence: TGTGCCAGCTCACCAGGGTCCGAGCAGTACTTC. Its protein product is CASSPGSEQYF.

The chain links TRBV19 to TRBJ2-6; 7 bases are a match to TRBD1. The V gene's germline CDR1 is LNHDA and CDR2 SQIVND (reference sequence). The length of the CDR3 is 21 residues. The trim removed 0 bases at V and 0 bases at J, leaving 14 bases unmatched. As DNA, the CDR3 is TGTGCCAGTAGTATAGATGGTGCGCGAAGGACAGGCCGCTCTGGGGCCAACGTCCTGACTTTC. Amino acids: CASSIDGARRTGRSGANVLTF.

V is TRBV7-2 and J is TRBJ2-7, with D perhaps being TRBD1 or TRBD2 (5 bases each). Trimming left V 7 bases short and J 7 bases short, with 17 bases between. The CDR3 runs to 13 residues. Germline V gene lookup returns CDR1 SGHTA and CDR2 FQGNSA. The CDR3 DNA reads as TGTGCCAGCACCAATAAGGAGTGGGGGGAGCAGTACTTC. It codes for CASTNKEWGEQYF.

The V gene is TRBV19, the J gene TRBJ2-1; D is possibly TRBD1 or TRBD2 (5 bases each). The V gene lost 1 base and the J gene lost 0 bases, with 7 bases spanning the gap. There are 15 residues in the CDR3. The V gene's germline CDR1 is LNHDA and CDR2 SQIVND (reference sequence). CDR3 amino acids: CASSIAGPSYNEQFF. The DNA for the CDR3 is TGTGCCAGTAGTATAGCGGGACCCTCCTACAATGAGCAGTTCTTC. The whole variable domain, filled in from reference TRBV19 and TRBJ2-1, reads DGGITQSPKYLFRKEGQNVTLSCEQNLNHDAMYWYRQDPGQGLRLIYYSQIVNDFQKGDIAEGYSVSREKKESFPLTVTSAQKNPTAFYLCASSIAGPSYNEQFFGPGTRLTVL.

This clone was seen a single time. V usage is TRBV9 and J usage is TRBJ1-2; possible D gene TRBD1, 6 bases. Germline lookup yields CDR1 SGDLS and CDR2 YYNGEE. The CDR3 consists of 15 residues. Trimming cost V 5 bases and J 3 bases, with 17 bases left between them. CDR3 in DNA: TGTGCCAGCAGTGCCGGACAGACTGGGGACTATGGCTACACCTTC. Residues: CASSAGQTGDYGYTF.

This clone has a single count. The V and J genes are TRBV18 and TRBJ2-2; 10 bases match TRBD1. The V and J ends lost 3 bases and 6 bases, in that order; junction bases with no gene match: 7. CDR1 and CDR2 (germline): KGHSH, LQKENI. The length of the CDR3 is 16 residues. CDR3 DNA sequence: TGTGCCAGCTCACCGAGTTCGGGACAGGGGTCCGGGGAGCTGTTTTTT. Amino acid sequence: CASSPSSGQGSGELFF.

This clone was counted a few times. This chain links TRBV27 with TRBJ1-1; possible D gene TRBD1, 5 bases. The length of the CDR3 is 11 residues. The V end was cut by 11 bases, the J end by 10 bases, with 17 bases between. Germline V gives CDR1 MNHEY, CDR2 SMNVEV (reference sequence). The CDR3 DNA sequence: TGTGCCGCCGGGGCCGGGCCAAGAGCTTTCTTT. Its translation: CAAGAGPRAFF.

This clone has a handful of counts. The chain joins TRBV2 to TRBJ1-1; TRBD1 might be the D (5 bases). Germline loops: CDR1 SNHLY, CDR2 FYNNEI. Trimming cost V 6 bases and J 2 bases, with 10 bases left between them. The CDR3 covers 13 residues. CDR3 nucleotide sequence: TGTGCCAGCAGGCGGGGCCTTAACACTGAAGCTTTCTTT. The encoded protein is CASRRGLNTEAFF.

The chain links TRBV4-1 to TRBJ1-5, with D maybe TRBD1 (5 bases). This CDR3 has 15 amino acids. From germline, CDR1 is MGHRA and CDR2 YSYEKL. V gave up 3 bases and J gave up 4 bases, with 13 bases separating them. The CDR3 loop reads CASSQRQEGNQPQHF. The CDR3 nucleotides read TGCGCCAGCAGCCAGAGGCAAGAGGGGAATCAGCCCCAGCATTTT.

This clone has just one count. The chain recombines TRBV10-2 with TRBJ1-2; D remains unclear. The CDR3 consists of 13 residues. Between the trimmed V and J ends, which lost 2 bases and 3 bases, there was a span of 7 bases. Germline values: CDR1 WSHSY, CDR2 SAAADI. The CDR3 region is CASSEGIYYGYTF. CDR3 sequence (DNA): TGCGCCAGCAGTGAGGGGATTTACTATGGCTACACCTTC.

The gene calls are TRBV18 and TRBJ2-7; D gene unclear. CDR1 is KGHSH and CDR2 is LQKENI in the germline V gene. This CDR3 has 11 residues. Trimming stripped 3 bases from V and 7 bases from J, with 7 bases between. The DNA for the CDR3 is TGTGCCAGCTCACCGGGAAGAGAGCAGTACTTC. It is translated as CASSPGREQYF.

The rearrangement uses TRBV9 and TRBJ2-2; D is undetermined. The CDR3 is 14 residues long. The germline V gene has CDR1 SGDLS and CDR2 YYNGEE. Between the trimmed V and J ends, which lost 5 bases and 0 bases, there was a span of 8 bases. CDR3 nucleotides: TGTGCCAGCAGACCTCGGACGAACACCGGGGAGCTGTTTTTT. It translates to CASRPRTNTGELFF. Full variable domain (outside the CDR3, taken from reference TRBV9 and TRBJ2-2): DSGVTQTPKHLITATGQRVTLRCSPRSGDLSVYWYQQSLDQGLQFLIQYYNGEERAKGNILERFSAQQFPDLHSELNLSSLELGDSALYFCASRPRTNTGELFFGEGSRLTVL.